Listed below are T cell receptor beta chains from one sample, sequenced in a study of CD8 T cells in ankylosing spondylitis. Each CDR3 protein is one row after TCRdb ran MiXCR on the 5' RACE reads. The sample has fewer than 500,000 distinct CDR3 sequences, 25% to 30% seen once. Sequencing was carried out using blood, either unsorted or a sorted T cell fraction (not recorded which). All receptors derive from a male donor with ankylosing spondylitis. CDR3s leave out the opening cysteine and the closing phenylalanine or tryptophan. Rows give clone size only sometimes, using once, few, many, or a class for an expanded clone.

abundance: few; v_gene: TRBV24-1; CDR3aa: ATSGAFLDSPDYNEQF
abundance: few; v_gene: TRBV19; CDR3aa: ASSVSSRGNQPQH
abundance: -; v_gene: TRBV15; CDR3aa: ATRPYGGETQY
abundance: -; v_gene: TRBV7-9; CDR3aa: ASSSSGKTLYEQY
abundance: -; v_gene: TRBV7-9; CDR3aa: ASRYGGSAYNEQF
abundance: few; v_gene: TRBV7-2; CDR3aa: ASSLSGTGVGYGYT
abundance: -; v_gene: TRBV27; CDR3aa: ASSLRLYAANTGELF
abundance: -; v_gene: TRBV2; CDR3aa: ASRVRGTGTGNTIY
abundance: few; v_gene: TRBV12-3/TRBV12-4; CDR3aa: ASSLGQIQPQH
abundance: few; v_gene: TRBV5-1; CDR3aa: ASSLAFTDPSTDTQY
abundance: few; v_gene: TRBV27; CDR3aa: ASSFHRGRNNEQF
abundance: few; v_gene: TRBV7-9; CDR3aa: ASSQGQTSGANVLT
abundance: few; v_gene: TRBV12-3/TRBV12-4; CDR3aa: ASSLTTVNYGYT
abundance: -; v_gene: TRBV3-1; CDR3aa: ASSKSVGGTGNEQY
abundance: few; v_gene: TRBV7-6; CDR3aa: ASSNPGFHEQY
abundance: few; v_gene: TRBV6-1; CDR3aa: ASTRTGAPGDTQY
abundance: -; v_gene: TRBV19; CDR3aa: ASSNQGGNTEAF
abundance: many; v_gene: TRBV5-1; CDR3aa: ASSSGTLGSYEQY
abundance: -; v_gene: TRBV20-1; CDR3aa: SAVAGGPSRNEQY
abundance: -; v_gene: TRBV12-3/TRBV12-4; CDR3aa: ASLRGPGNTEAF
abundance: many; v_gene: TRBV2; CDR3aa: ASSEARTGQETQY
abundance: few; v_gene: TRBV5-1; CDR3aa: ASSHGRLNEQF
abundance: -; v_gene: TRBV20-1; CDR3aa: SARKGARVNQPQH
abundance: few; v_gene: TRBV18; CDR3aa: ASSPTSLAGEEQF
abundance: -; v_gene: TRBV20-1; CDR3aa: SARDPLAGYNEQF
abundance: few; v_gene: TRBV3-1; CDR3aa: ASSQETDSYNEQF
abundance: -; v_gene: TRBV20-1; CDR3aa: SARDTLKDYGYT
abundance: few; v_gene: TRBV7-6; CDR3aa: ASSFGLADYNEQF
abundance: -; v_gene: TRBV29-1; CDR3aa: GTASPTGHETQY
abundance: -; v_gene: TRBV20-1; CDR3aa: SARKQGDNQPQH
abundance: few; v_gene: TRBV29-1; CDR3aa: SAAWDTEAF
abundance: -; v_gene: TRBV20-1; CDR3aa: SASGLASTDTQY